These 4 T cell receptor beta chains were sequenced from one sample in a study of T-cell memory formation after mild COVID-19 (dated by TCRdb to the early 2020s). Library method: 5' RACE. The reads were generated on an Illumina NovaSeq 6000. The public reads were reanalyzed by TCRdb: fastp trimming at Q25, MiXCR alignment, in-frame beta chains only. Rows merge per CDR3 protein into single entries with the most common DNA and genes. The sample data list 550,000 to 700,000 distinct CDR3 sequences, and roughly a sixth of these were observed just once. The biggest ten clones account for about 7.5% of the sample. Sequencing used PBMCs or a T cell subset sorted from them (not recorded which). The source is an adult woman who had mild COVID-19 (a few samples of this study predate the infection). The sample titles of this study are shuffled in the database, so cell type and time point are left out; the donor was told from shared clones.

In its sample, this clonotype was seen a few times. This chain joins TRBV6-2 or TRBV6-3 and TRBJ1-1; D remains ambiguous. Germline values: CDR1 MNHEY, CDR2 SVGEGT. The CDR3 is 15 residues long. Trimming shortened V by 7 bases and J by 5 bases, and 20 bases separated the two germline ends. CDR3 protein: CASITGGHPRTEAFF. The CDR3 DNA is TGTGCCAGCATCACTGGAGGGCACCCAAGGACTGAAGCTTTCTTT.

The CDR3 sequence is CASSPWTGSYEQYF. The DNA for the CDR3 is TGTGCCAGCAGCCCCTGGACAGGCTCCTACGAGCAGTACTTC. The chain uses TRBV7-8 and TRBJ2-7, with TRBD1 matching over 7 bases. With 5 bases clipped from V and 0 bases from J, the junction kept 4 bases outside the gene matches. Germline V gene sequence: CDR1 SGHVS, CDR2 FQNEAQ. This CDR3 spans 14 amino acids. Variable domain in full (rest from reference TRBV7-8 and TRBJ2-7): GAGVSQSPRYKVAKRGQDVALRCDPISGHVSLFWYQQALGQGPEFLTYFQNEAQLDKSGLPSDRFFAERPEGSVSTLKIQRTQQEDSAVYLCASSPWTGSYEQYFGPGTRLTVT.

In its sample, this clonotype was seen a few times. The rearrangement links TRBV7-2 to TRBJ2-1; TRBD1 is a possible D gene (6 bases). Germline loops: CDR1 SGHTA, CDR2 FQGNSA. The V and J ends lost 5 bases and 6 bases respectively, with 17 bases between them. The CDR3 extends over 15 amino acids. DNA for the CDR3: TGTGCCAGCAGCCCGGGACCCCAAGGGGGCAATGAGCAGTTCTTC. This translates into CASSPGPQGGNEQFF.

The J gene is TRBJ1-2, the V gene TRBV5-1, with 7 bases fitting TRBD1. The CDR3 covers 14 residues. Germline V gene sequence: CDR1 SGHRS, CDR2 YFSETQ. The J segment lost 7 bases and the V segment lost 4 bases, leaving 10 bases of the junction unmatched. CDR3 bases: TGCGCCAGCAGCCCCGACAGGGATGTATTTGGCTACACCTTC. This sequence encodes CASSPDRDVFGYTF.